The 2 T cell receptor beta chains given below trace back to one sample, sequenced in a study of patients and donors after allogeneic stem cell transplantation. Using its own MiXCR run on the RT-PCR reads, TCRdb lists one record per CDR3 protein. Seen here are hundreds of thousands of distinct CDR3 sequences, 16% observed once, and the top ten hold 6% to 8%. Material for sequencing was blood, either unsorted or a sorted T cell fraction (not recorded which). These TCRs come from a human donor who was either an allogeneic HSCT recipient or a stem cell or donor lymphocyte infusion donor (not recorded which). It is not recorded whose cells these are; they may come from a transplant donor.

The rearrangement links TRBV7-9 to TRBJ2-7, with a possible D match to TRBD1 (5 bases). The CDR3 is made up of 11 amino acids. Germline V lookup: CDR1 SEHNR, CDR2 FQNEAQ (reference sequence). V was clipped by 8 bases and J by 4 bases, with 9 bases between them. Written as DNA, the CDR3 is TGTGCCAGCGGGAAGGGGTACGAGCAGTACTTC. This gives the protein CASGKGYEQYF. The whole variable domain, filled in from reference TRBV7-9 and TRBJ2-7, reads DTGVSQNPRHKITKRGQNVTFRCDPISEHNRLYWYRQTLGQGPEFLTYFQNEAQLEKSRLLSDRFSAERPKGSFSTLEIQRTEQGDSAMYLCASGKGYEQYFGPGTRLTVT.

This clonotype was picked up a small number of times. The chain couples TRBV5-4 to TRBJ1-5; D unresolved. The CDR3 runs to 14 residues. CDR1 is SGHNT, CDR2 YYREEE, per germline (reference sequence). Trimming removed 4 bases from V and 4 bases from J, with 12 bases in between. DNA for the CDR3: TGTGCCAGCAGCCGAATCGTAGGAAATCAGCCCCAGCATTTT. Its translation: CASSRIVGNQPQHF.